Reported below is one TCR beta chain. Between the trimmed V and J ends, which lost 3 bases and 4 bases, there was a span of 2 bases. The germline gives CDR1 MNHEY, CDR2 SMNVEV (reference sequence). The CDR3 has 11 amino acids. This record belongs to a study of blood T cell repertoires in COVID-19. The wider study: Acute-phase and convalescent COVID-19 samples originated in the United States, Italy and Spain. The cDNA or gDNA used as material had been derived from T cells, B-cell-depleted T cells, or PBMCs.

In the authors' methods: The authors estimated nucleated cell counts from reference gene primer amplification. Repertoires were generated with immunoSEQ multiplex PCR, while TCRdb's copy carries only in-frame clones and drops some. D and trimming come from the DNA, and the V and J calls and clone size come from that table. The table shows some 90,000 clones, with around 90% occurring only once. This sequence joins TRBV27 and TRBJ2-3; D not certain. The sequencing sample was made of peripheral blood. The TCR originated in a woman of 80 years or more with active or convalescent COVID-19. The DNA of the CDR3 is TGTGCCAGCAGTTTCTCAGATACGCAGTATTTT. This encodes CASSFSDTQYF.